This note documents a single T cell receptor (beta chain) sequence. Its specificity is unknown. The sample belongs to a study of T cell responses to AZD1222 COVID-19 vaccine. Findings and limits, study-wide: Unmutated variant regions are reportedly the target of nearly half of TCRs that are spike-specific. Females made up more of the donors, who were largely white British, and clonal diversity may have come out too low.

The assay was immunoSEQ multiplex PCR, and TCRdb's table has in-frame clones only and misses some. This repertoire shows approximately 89,000 clones, 75% to 95% found once; its top ten account for 4.5%. CDR3 length equals 14 residues. V was shortened by 6 bases and J by 1 base, with 12 bases between the two germline ends. Germline-derived CDR1 and CDR2 are MNHEY and SVGAGI. The sequence derives from an adult in good health. Sequences were derived from peripheral blood, sampled on day 0 of MenACWY control vaccination. The V gene is TRBV6-5, the J gene TRBJ1-1; the D is unclear. Here the CDR3 DNA reads TGTGCCAGCAGCCCAAACCCGGGGAACACTGAAGCTTTCTTT. It translates to CASSPNPGNTEAFF.